The rows below give T cell receptor beta chains drawn from one sample of a study of CD8+ T cells in alopecia areata. The protocol was immunoSEQ multiplex PCR, while the TCRdb copy is restricted to in-frame clones and leaves out a portion. The table has approximately 130,000 clones, less than 50% seen once. Sequenced sample: NKG2D-low CD8+ T cells sorted from blood. Every receptor here comes from a human donor with alopecia areata. Each CDR3 is given without its conserved first and last residue. Fields, in order: J gene, clone size, V gene, CDR3 protein. Some rows mark clone size as missing; the rest say once, few, many or name a class of expanded clone.

j_call: TRBJ1-3; clone_size: medium-sized; v_call: TRBV4-2; cdr3_aa: ASSQDRVGGGAGNTIY
j_call: TRBJ2-7; clone_size: -; v_call: TRBV27; cdr3_aa: ASSPGQDYEQY
j_call: TRBJ1-1; clone_size: -; v_call: TRBV29-1; cdr3_aa: SGELNTEAF
j_call: TRBJ2-5; clone_size: -; v_call: TRBV28; cdr3_aa: ASSTPLAAQETQY
j_call: TRBJ2-2; clone_size: -; v_call: TRBV25-1; cdr3_aa: ASTAEGNTGELF
j_call: TRBJ1-5; clone_size: once; v_call: TRBV30; cdr3_aa: AWSRRGEGSQPQH
j_call: TRBJ2-3; clone_size: -; v_call: TRBV5-1; cdr3_aa: ASSSGTSGRHSTDTQY
j_call: TRBJ2-2; clone_size: once; v_call: TRBV6-4; cdr3_aa: ASSDGLAGDTGELF
j_call: TRBJ1-1; clone_size: -; v_call: TRBV9; cdr3_aa: ASSTGGYTEAF
j_call: TRBJ2-5; clone_size: -; v_call: TRBV29-1; cdr3_aa: SGRTGDEETQY
j_call: TRBJ2-6; clone_size: many; v_call: TRBV4-3; cdr3_aa: ASSQVPSSSGANVLT
j_call: TRBJ2-7; clone_size: -; v_call: TRBV27; cdr3_aa: ASSNLGDRGYEQY
j_call: TRBJ1-5; clone_size: -; v_call: TRBV29-1; cdr3_aa: SVGDSSNQPQH
j_call: TRBJ2-1; clone_size: -; v_call: TRBV29-1; cdr3_aa: SVEEGERGRTYNEQF
j_call: TRBJ2-1; clone_size: -; v_call: TRBV29-1; cdr3_aa: SVEGTSGTNEQF
j_call: TRBJ2-3; clone_size: few; v_call: TRBV29-1; cdr3_aa: SVVPPLTDTQY
j_call: TRBJ2-1; clone_size: few; v_call: TRBV7-9; cdr3_aa: ASSLPASSYNEQF
j_call: TRBJ2-3; clone_size: few; v_call: TRBV29-1; cdr3_aa: SVGTGAEDTQY
j_call: TRBJ2-7; clone_size: few; v_call: TRBV29-1; cdr3_aa: SVEDSWEDEQY
j_call: TRBJ1-2; clone_size: -; v_call: TRBV4-1; cdr3_aa: ASSQTTGNGYT